These 24 T cell receptor beta chains originate from one sample sequenced in a study of shared clonotypes between healthy human individuals. Naive CD8 isolation took CD45RO-negative cells positively selected for CCR7 and excluded terminally differentiated effector memory CD45RA+ cells. TCRdb's table, derived via immunoSEQ multiplex PCR, lists solely in-frame clones and lacks some. Here the sample spans under 1 million clones, 80% to 95% being singletons. The sequenced sample was naive CD8+ T cells sorted from blood. These receptors were obtained from a man aged 25-45 years in good health.

V usage is TRBV7-9 and J usage is TRBJ2-7; 8 positions agree with TRBD2. The CDR3 loop spans 14 amino acids. The germline V gene has CDR1 SEHNR and CDR2 FQNEAQ (reference sequence). The V segment lost 4 bases and the J segment 1 base; nucleotides outside the gene matches: 3. Here the CDR3 reads CASSSERESYEQYF. Written as DNA, the CDR3 is TGTGCCAGCAGCTCCGAGCGGGAGTCCTACGAGCAGTACTTC.

V and J are TRBV11-2 and TRBJ2-1; no reliable D call. Germline V gene lookup returns CDR1 SGHAT and CDR2 FQNNGV. V lost 7 bases to trimming and J lost 10 bases, with 14 bases between them. The CDR3 totals 12 residues. This CDR3 is CASTTNTLEQFF. The CDR3 region has the DNA TGTGCCAGCACCACAAATACGCTAGAGCAGTTCTTC.

This sequence joins TRBV11-2 and TRBJ1-2; the D is unclear. Trimming removed 5 bases at V and 6 bases at J, with 7 bases between. CDR3 length equals 11 residues. Germline V lookup: CDR1 SGHAT, CDR2 FQNNGV. The CDR3 region is CASSPLDGYTF. CDR3 nucleotide sequence: TGTGCCAGCAGCCCATTGGATGGCTACACCTTC.

The rearrangement links TRBV14 to TRBJ2-1; 10 bases match TRBD2. Germline CDR1 and CDR2: SGHDN and FVKESK. The trim removed 3 bases at V and 7 bases at J, leaving 18 bases unmatched. CDR3 length equals 19 residues. The CDR3, as DNA: TGTGCCAGCAGCCACGAAGCTTTCGGGGCACTAGCGGGACGGAATGAGCAGTTCTTC. This translates into CASSHEAFGALAGRNEQFF.

The chain employs TRBV9 and TRBJ2-2; no definite D call. Germline assignment: CDR1 SGDLS and CDR2 YYNGEE. The CDR3 extends over 14 amino acids. V was trimmed by 3 bases and J by 5 bases, leaving 11 bases between them. The CDR3 here is CASSANPITGELFF. The DNA of the CDR3 is TGTGCCAGCAGCGCAAACCCAATAACCGGGGAGCTGTTTTTT.

This CDR3 is CASSVGATEPGELFF. The CDR3 DNA reads TGTGCCAGCAGCGTAGGAGCCACAGAGCCCGGGGAGCTGTTTTTT. This chain uses TRBV9 with TRBJ2-2, with D uncertain. CDR1 and CDR2 (germline): SGDLS, YYNGEE. The CDR3 is 15 amino acids. Trimming shortened V by 0 bases and J by 6 bases, and 12 bases separated the two germline ends. The variable domain in full, with the rest retrieved from reference TRBV9 and TRBJ2-2, is DSGVTQTPKHLITATGQRVTLRCSPRSGDLSVYWYQQSLDQGLQFLIQYYNGEERAKGNILERFSAQQFPDLHSELNLSSLELGDSALYFCASSVGATEPGELFFGEGSRLTVL.

The chain employs TRBV10-2 and TRBJ2-7; 10 positions match TRBD2. Trimming at V came to 4 bases and at J to 4 bases, leaving 13 bases not matched to a gene. Per the germline V gene, CDR1 is WSHSY and CDR2 is SAAADI. The CDR3 loop spans 17 amino acids. The CDR3 nucleotides are TGCGCCAGCAGTGGTGTTATTAGCGGGAGGCCCCCATACGAGCAGTACTTC. Translation gives CASSGVISGRPPYEQYF.

The gene calls are TRBV7-2 and TRBJ2-5; D is possibly TRBD2 (6 bases). Trimming pared 4 bases from V and 6 bases from J, leaving 15 bases between. Germline V gene sequence: CDR1 SGHTA, CDR2 FQGNSA. CDR3 size: 14 residues. CDR3 amino acids: CASSSTGTFQTQYF. The DNA of the CDR3 is TGTGCCAGCAGCTCTACCGGGACTTTCCAGACCCAGTACTTC.

The rearrangement joins TRBV27 to TRBJ2-6; a possible D gene is TRBD2 (6 bases). The CDR3 sequence is 15 residues long. CDR1 is MNHEY, CDR2 SMNVEV, per germline (reference sequence). V was pared by 8 bases and J by 4 bases, with 15 bases between. Here the CDR3 reads CASGLGGVGANVLTF. For the CDR3, the DNA is TGTGCCAGCGGCCTTGGAGGGGTGGGGGCCAACGTCCTGACTTTC.

V usage is TRBV10-3 and J usage is TRBJ2-1; D might be TRBD1 or TRBD2, each matching 5 bases. CDR3 length: 17 residues. Germline CDR1 and CDR2: ENHRY and SYGVKD. Trimming pared 2 bases from V and 6 bases from J, leaving 20 bases between. The CDR3, as DNA: TGTGCCATCAGTGAGCCCTCCACGGGGCTAGCCTTCAATGAGCAGTTCTTC. Protein product: CAISEPSTGLAFNEQFF.

The J gene is TRBJ2-2, the V gene TRBV5-1; tentatively, D is TRBD2 (7 bases). CDR1 and CDR2 from the germline V gene are SGHRS and YFSETQ. V lost 0 bases, J lost 6 bases, and 24 bases lay in between. The CDR3 has 19 amino acids. The CDR3 loop reads CASSLDPKGGNIGSGELFF. As DNA, the CDR3 is TGCGCCAGCAGCTTGGACCCTAAGGGGGGGAACATCGGGTCCGGGGAGCTGTTTTTT.

CDR3 nucleotides: TGTGCCAGTGACTTCGTCAGGCAGGGTGATGGCACAGATACGCAGTATTTT. It codes for CASDFVRQGDGTDTQYF. The chain employs TRBV7-2 and TRBJ2-3; possibly TRBD1 for D (5 bases). The germline CDR1 and CDR2 sequences are SGHTA and FQGNSA. CDR3 length equals 17 residues. Between the trimmed V and J ends, which lost 9 bases and 1 base, there was a span of 23 bases.

The V gene is TRBV4-3, the J gene TRBJ2-7, with D perhaps matching TRBD1 or TRBD2 (5 bases each). The germline CDR1 and CDR2 sequences are LGHNA and YSLEER. The CDR3 is made up of 16 amino acids. V lost 1 base and J lost 3, with 16 bases in between. CDR3 nucleotides: TGCGCCAGCAGCCAAGGAGGGGCAACTAGTAACTACGAGCAGTACTTC. Translated, it gives CASSQGGATSNYEQYF.

This chain connects TRBV7-6 to TRBJ2-7; 9 bases fit TRBD2. Germline CDR1 SGHVS, CDR2 FNYEAQ. The CDR3 is 14 residues long. V lost 1 base to trimming and J lost 2 bases; unmatched junction nucleotides: 0. CDR3 bases: TGTGCCAGCAGCTTAGGCGGGAGGGCCTACGAGCAGTACTTC. It encodes CASSLGGRAYEQYF.

This chain links TRBV9 with TRBJ1-2; the match to TRBD1 covers 8 bases. With 4 bases clipped from V and 4 bases from J, the junction kept 6 bases outside the gene matches. Germline V gives CDR1 SGDLS, CDR2 YYNGEE. This CDR3 has 14 residues. The CDR3 DNA reads as TGTGCCAGCAGCCCTAGGACAGGGATCTATGGCTACACCTTC. Translated: CASSPRTGIYGYTF. The full variable domain, with the rest looked up from reference TRBV9 and TRBJ1-2, is DSGVTQTPKHLITATGQRVTLRCSPRSGDLSVYWYQQSLDQGLQFLIQYYNGEERAKGNILERFSAQQFPDLHSELNLSSLELGDSALYFCASSPRTGIYGYTFGSGTRLTVV.

The chain carries TRBV5-4 and TRBJ1-1; D call uncertain. Germline assignment: CDR1 SGHNT and CDR2 YYREEE (reference sequence). The CDR3 has 13 residues. The V and J ends lost 3 bases and 6 bases respectively, with 12 bases between them. CDR3 protein: CASSSLEEAEAFF. The CDR3 DNA sequence: TGTGCCAGCAGCTCATTAGAGGAGGCTGAAGCTTTCTTT. The full variable domain, with the rest looked up from reference TRBV5-4 and TRBJ1-1, is ETGVTQSPTHLIKTRGQQVTLRCSSQSGHNTVSWYQQALGQGPQFIFQYYREEENGRGNFPPRFSGLQFPNYSSELNVNALELDDSALYLCASSSLEEAEAFFGQGTRLTVV.

The rearrangement uses TRBV27 and TRBJ1-2; D is possibly TRBD1 (6 bases). The CDR3 is 15 residues long. V was cut by 5 bases and J by 3 bases, with 16 bases left in between. Germline V gene sequence: CDR1 MNHEY, CDR2 SMNVEV (reference sequence). CDR3 DNA: TGTGCCAGCAGTCCCACCCGGGGGCACTACTATGGCTACACCTTC. This gives the protein CASSPTRGHYYGYTF.

This clone was detected once. The genes are TRBV7-2 and TRBJ2-2; tentatively, D is TRBD1 (5 bases). CDR3 length: 14 residues. Trimming shortened V by 7 bases and J by 2 bases, and 11 bases separated the two germline ends. The V gene's germline CDR1 is SGHTA and CDR2 FQGNSA. The CDR3: CASTLQVNTGELFF. CDR3 in DNA: TGTGCCAGCACTCTACAGGTTAACACCGGGGAGCTGTTTTTT.

The chain couples TRBV6-6 to TRBJ2-7, with D possibly TRBD2 on 5 matching bases. This CDR3 is built from 14 residues. V was trimmed by 2 bases and J by 2 bases, leaving 10 bases between them. Germline V gives CDR1 MNHNY, CDR2 SVGAGI (reference sequence). As DNA, the CDR3 is TGTGCCAGCAGTTACCGGGGTCAAACCTACGAGCAGTACTTC. This codes for CASSYRGQTYEQYF.

In its sample, this clone was seen once. The same CDR3 arises from other DNA sequences in this sample as well. The gene calls are TRBV5-6 and TRBJ2-7; 8 bases align to TRBD2. The ends lost 1 base at V and 3 bases at J; junction bases unmatched: 9. The CDR3 runs to 16 residues. The germline CDR1 and CDR2 sequences are SGHDT and YYEEEE. CDR3 protein: CASSLSLAGRDYEQYF. The CDR3 region has the DNA TGTGCCAGCAGCTTGTCGTTAGCGGGGAGGGACTACGAGCAGTACTTC.

The J gene is TRBJ2-7, the V gene TRBV7-6; TRBD1 might be the D (6 bases). The V gene lost 1 base and the J gene lost 2 bases, with 15 bases spanning the gap. Per germline, CDR1 SGHVS and CDR2 FNYEAQ. CDR3 size: 16 residues. CDR3 DNA sequence: TGTGCCAGCAGCTTAGAAGGGGGTTATACCCCCTACGAGCAGTACTTC. This translates into CASSLEGGYTPYEQYF.

The gene calls are TRBV15 and TRBJ2-2, with TRBD1 as a possible D gene (5 bases). This CDR3 has 15 amino acids. V gave up 6 bases and J gave up 4 bases, with 15 bases separating them. The germline V gene has CDR1 LNHNV and CDR2 YYDKDF (reference sequence). The DNA of the CDR3 is TGTGCCACCAGAGGGGAAGCGTCGGGCACCGGGGAGCTGTTTTTT. It codes for CATRGEASGTGELFF.

This chain links TRBV5-6 with TRBJ2-1, with 9 nucleotides matching TRBD1. The CDR3 is 14 amino acids. Trimming at V came to 4 bases and at J to 12 bases, leaving 11 bases not matched to a gene. Looked up from germline, CDR1 is SGHDT and CDR2 is YYEEEE. CDR3 DNA: TGTGCCAGCAGCGACCGGGACAGGGTGTTTAGGCAGTTCTTC. This sequence encodes CASSDRDRVFRQFF.

The chain couples TRBV4-3 to TRBJ2-7, with a tentative D call TRBD2 (6 bases). Germline-derived CDR1 and CDR2 are LGHNA and YSLEER. The CDR3 length is 16 residues. Trimming removed 1 base at V and 3 bases at J, with 16 bases between. CDR3 nucleotides: TGCGCCAGCAGCCAAGCCACCGTGGGGGGAGACTACGAGCAGTACTTC. Amino acid sequence: CASSQATVGGDYEQYF.